This T cell receptor beta chain derives from a study of cytomegalovirus exposure and HLA in healthy donors. Primers for the PCR totalled 60 Vbeta and 13 Jbeta. Data came from immunoSEQ multiplex PCR; TCRdb stores just in-frame clones and leaves some out. Of about 200,000 clones in the sample, 70% to 80% are singletons; the top ten hold around 0.2%. Trimming left V 6 bases short and J 2 bases short, with 15 bases between. The CDR3 has 15 residues. Germline lookup yields CDR1 SGDLS and CDR2 YYNGEE. The sequence was obtained from a girl aged 2 to 9 in good health and CMV-seronegative. Sequencing used PBMCs. The J gene is TRBJ2-1, the V gene TRBV9; a weak D match, TRBD2 (7 bases). The chain's CDR3 is CASTGGGGPYNEQFF. CDR3 sequence (DNA): TGTGCCAGCACGGGGGGTGGGGGCCCCTACAATGAGCAGTTCTTC.